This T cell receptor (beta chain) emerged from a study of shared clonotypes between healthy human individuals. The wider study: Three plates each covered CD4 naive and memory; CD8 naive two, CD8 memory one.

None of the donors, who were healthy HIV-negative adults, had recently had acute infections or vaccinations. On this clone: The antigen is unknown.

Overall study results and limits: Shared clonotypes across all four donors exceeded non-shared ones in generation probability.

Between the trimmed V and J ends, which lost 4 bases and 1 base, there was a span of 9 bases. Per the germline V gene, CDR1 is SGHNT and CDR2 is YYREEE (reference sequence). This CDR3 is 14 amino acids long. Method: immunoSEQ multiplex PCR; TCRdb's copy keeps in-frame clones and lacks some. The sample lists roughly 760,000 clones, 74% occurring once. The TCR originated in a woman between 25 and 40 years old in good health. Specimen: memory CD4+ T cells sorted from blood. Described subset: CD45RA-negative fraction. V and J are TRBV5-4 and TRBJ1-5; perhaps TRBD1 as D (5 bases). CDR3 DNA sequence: TGTGCCAGCAGCCCCAGACAGAGCAATCAGCCCCAGCATTTT. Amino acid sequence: CASSPRQSNQPQHF.